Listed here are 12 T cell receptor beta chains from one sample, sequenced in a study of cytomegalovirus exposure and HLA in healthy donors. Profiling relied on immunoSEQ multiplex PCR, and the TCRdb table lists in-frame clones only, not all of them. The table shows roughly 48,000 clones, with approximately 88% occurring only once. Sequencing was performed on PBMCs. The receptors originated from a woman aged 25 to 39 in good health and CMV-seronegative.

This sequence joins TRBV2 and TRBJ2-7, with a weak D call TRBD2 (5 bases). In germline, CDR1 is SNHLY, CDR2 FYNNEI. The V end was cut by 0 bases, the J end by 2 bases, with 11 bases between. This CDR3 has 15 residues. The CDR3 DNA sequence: TGTGCCAGCAGTGAAGCGGGGAGTATGACCTACGAGCAGTACTTC. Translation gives CASSEAGSMTYEQYF.

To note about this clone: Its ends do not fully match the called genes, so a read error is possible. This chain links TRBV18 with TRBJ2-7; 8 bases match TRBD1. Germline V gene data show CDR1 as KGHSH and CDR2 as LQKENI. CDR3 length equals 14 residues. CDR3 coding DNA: TGTGCCAGCTCACCCCAGGGACAGGCCTACGAGCAGTACTTT. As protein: CASSPQGQAYEQYF.

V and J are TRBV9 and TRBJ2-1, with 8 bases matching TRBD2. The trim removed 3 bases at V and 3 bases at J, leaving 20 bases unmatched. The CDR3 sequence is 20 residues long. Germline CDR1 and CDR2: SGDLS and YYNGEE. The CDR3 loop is CASSARGGGGALSVYNEQFF. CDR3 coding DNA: TGTGCCAGCAGCGCTCGGGGGGGCGGAGGGGCCCTTTCGGTCTACAATGAGCAGTTCTTC.

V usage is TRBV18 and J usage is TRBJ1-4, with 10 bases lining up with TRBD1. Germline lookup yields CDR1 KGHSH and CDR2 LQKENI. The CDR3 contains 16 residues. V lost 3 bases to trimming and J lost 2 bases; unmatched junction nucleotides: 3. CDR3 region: CASSPTGGATNEKLFF. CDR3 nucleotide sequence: TGTGCCAGCTCACCGACAGGGGGCGCGACTAATGAAAAACTGTTTTTT.

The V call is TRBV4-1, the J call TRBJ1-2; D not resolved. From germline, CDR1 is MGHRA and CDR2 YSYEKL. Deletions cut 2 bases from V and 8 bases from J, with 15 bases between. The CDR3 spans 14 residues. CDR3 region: CASSQPIRREGYTF. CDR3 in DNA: TGCGCCAGCAGCCAACCGATACGGCGGGAGGGCTACACCTTC.

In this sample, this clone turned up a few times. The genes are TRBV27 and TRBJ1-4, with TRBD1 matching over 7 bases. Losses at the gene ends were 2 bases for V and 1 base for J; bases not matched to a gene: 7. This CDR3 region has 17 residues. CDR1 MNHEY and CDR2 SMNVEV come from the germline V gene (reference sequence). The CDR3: CASSLGGRGRTNEKLFF. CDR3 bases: TGTGCCAGCAGTTTAGGGGGCAGGGGGAGAACTAATGAAAAACTGTTTTTT.

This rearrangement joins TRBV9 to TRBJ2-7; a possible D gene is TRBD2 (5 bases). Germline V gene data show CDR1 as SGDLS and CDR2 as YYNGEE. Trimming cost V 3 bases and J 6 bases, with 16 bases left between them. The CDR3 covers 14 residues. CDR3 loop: CASSAHWRTAEQYF. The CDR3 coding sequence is TGTGCCAGCAGCGCCCATTGGAGGACCGCCGAGCAGTACTTC.

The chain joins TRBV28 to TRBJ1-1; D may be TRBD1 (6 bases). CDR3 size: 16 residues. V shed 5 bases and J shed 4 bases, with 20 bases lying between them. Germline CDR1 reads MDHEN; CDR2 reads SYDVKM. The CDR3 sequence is CASSPRRGGGGTEAFF. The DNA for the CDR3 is TGTGCCAGCAGTCCCCGTCGGGGGGGCGGGGGCACTGAAGCTTTCTTT.

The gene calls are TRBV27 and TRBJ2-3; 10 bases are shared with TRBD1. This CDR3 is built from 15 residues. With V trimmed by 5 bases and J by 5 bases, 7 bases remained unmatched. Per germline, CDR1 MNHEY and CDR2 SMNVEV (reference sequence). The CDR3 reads CASSVRQGAGDTQYF. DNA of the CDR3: TGTGCCAGCAGTGTACGACAGGGGGCCGGAGATACGCAGTATTTT.

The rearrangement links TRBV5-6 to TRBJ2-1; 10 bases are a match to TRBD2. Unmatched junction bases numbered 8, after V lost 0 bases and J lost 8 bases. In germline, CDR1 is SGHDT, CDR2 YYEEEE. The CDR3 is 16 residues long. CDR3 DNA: TGTGCCAGCAGCTTGGTTGGGCTAGCGGGAGTCTATGAGCAGTTCTTC. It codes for CASSLVGLAGVYEQFF.

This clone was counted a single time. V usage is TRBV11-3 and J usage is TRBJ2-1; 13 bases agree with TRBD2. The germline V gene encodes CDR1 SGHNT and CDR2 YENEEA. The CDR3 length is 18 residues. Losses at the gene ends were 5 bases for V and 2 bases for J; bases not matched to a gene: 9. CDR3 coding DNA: TGTGCCAGCAGCCGGGGGGAAACTAGCGGGAGGGCCTACAATGAGCAGTTCTTC. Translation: CASSRGETSGRAYNEQFF.

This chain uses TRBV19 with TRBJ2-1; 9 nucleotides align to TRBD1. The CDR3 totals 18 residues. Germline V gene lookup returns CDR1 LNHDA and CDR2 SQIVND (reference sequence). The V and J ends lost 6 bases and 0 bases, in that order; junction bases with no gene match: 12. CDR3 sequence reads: CASSRGQGLRSSYNEQFF. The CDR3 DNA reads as TGTGCCAGTAGCCGGGGACAGGGATTAAGGAGCTCCTACAATGAGCAGTTCTTC.